This paragraph covers one T cell receptor beta chain sequence. Its antigen is undetermined. The authors prepared UMI-labeled TRB cDNA libraries by 5' RACE. TCRdb reanalyzed the 5' RACE reads and collapses them to one entry per CDR3 protein, without DNA. The sample features roughly 93,000 distinct CDR3 sequences, with 1.1% in its top ten. From germline, CDR1 is SGHTA and CDR2 FQGNSA. The CDR3 is made up of 20 amino acids. The entry originates in a study of CXCR3-negative and CXCR3-positive naive CD8 T cells. Study observations and caveats: Naive cells positive for CXCR3 carried more hydrophobic TRB CDR3s than CXCR3-negative ones. After cryopreservation, expression of CXCR3 was partially reduced, and most assays were run with fresh PBMCs.

Each CD8+ T cell subset was sorted in triplicate, 250,000 to 300,000 cells each. The authors gated naive CD8+ T cells as CD45RO-CCR7+CD27+CD95-. The receptor was derived from a human donor in good health. Some clones in this sample may be carry-over from other donors' samples. Material for sequencing was naive CXCR3+ CD8+ T cells from blood. The subset here: CD45RO-CCR7+CD27+CD95- naive CD8+ T cells expressing CXCR3 (TNR3+). The chain has TRBV7-2 and TRBJ2-2; TCRdb's D call of TRBD1 is untestable without DNA. This CDR3 is CASSWIFYRATSENTGELFF.